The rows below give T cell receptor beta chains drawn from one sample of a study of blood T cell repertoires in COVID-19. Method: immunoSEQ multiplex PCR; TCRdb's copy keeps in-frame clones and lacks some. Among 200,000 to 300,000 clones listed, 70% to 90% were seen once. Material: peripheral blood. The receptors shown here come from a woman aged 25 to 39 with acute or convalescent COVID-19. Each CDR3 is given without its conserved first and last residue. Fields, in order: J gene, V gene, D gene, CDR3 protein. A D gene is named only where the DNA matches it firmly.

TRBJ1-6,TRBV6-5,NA,ASNKRQSFNSPLH
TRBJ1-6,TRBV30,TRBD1,AWSSQGGSPLH
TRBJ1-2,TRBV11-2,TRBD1,ASSSIRDRGNYGYT
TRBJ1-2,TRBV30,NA,ALTGYGYT
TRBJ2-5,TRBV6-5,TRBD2,ASSYTYSGLETQY
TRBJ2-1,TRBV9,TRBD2,ASSVDLAGGPRNEQF
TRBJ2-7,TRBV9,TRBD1,ASSQGQYTYEQY
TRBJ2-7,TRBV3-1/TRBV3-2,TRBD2,ASSPRLAYEQY
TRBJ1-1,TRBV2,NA,ASTFSTEAF
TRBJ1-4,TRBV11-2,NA,ASSLAADFNEKLF
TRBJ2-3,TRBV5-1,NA,ASSLGGGTDTQY
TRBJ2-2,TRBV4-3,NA,ASSPVGTSNTGELF
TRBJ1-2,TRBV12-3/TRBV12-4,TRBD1,ASTTGGDYGYT
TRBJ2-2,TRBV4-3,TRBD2,ASSRTGLGTGELF
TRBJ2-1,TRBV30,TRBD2,AWRVLAGGPRSYNEQF
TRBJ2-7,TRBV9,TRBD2,ASSELAGRGEQY
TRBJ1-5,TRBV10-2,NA,ASKGGGEQPQH
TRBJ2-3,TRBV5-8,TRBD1,ASSSDRGHADTQY
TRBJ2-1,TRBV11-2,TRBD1,ASSDPGTGLSNEQF
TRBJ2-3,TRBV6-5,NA,ASTMTRTDTQY